The source of this T cell receptor (beta chain) is a study of chemoradiotherapy in HPV16-positive cancers. Study-wide results and caveats: During treatment, candidate HPV-specific clones and E7-related motifs expanded in tumor. The functional HPV-specific definition rests on just two HPV16-positive patients. For HPV16-positive patients, expanding HPV-responsive T cells associated with longer recurrence-free survival.

Produced via immunoSEQ multiplex PCR; TCRdb's table is partial and in-frame only. The sample yields roughly 40,000 clones, about 77% seen once. Repertoires were sampled repeatedly during chemoradiotherapy. This CDR3 spans 15 amino acids. In germline, CDR1 is SNHLY, CDR2 FYNNEI. Trimming took off 11 bases at V and 6 bases at J, with 26 bases between the two ends. This clone was picked up a small number of times. Its antigen is unknown. This specimen consisted of blood, obtained from a patient who underwent chemoradiotherapy. The TCR sequence derives from a human donor with HPV-associated anogenital cancer. The chain recombines TRBV2 with TRBJ2-7; D is uncertain. The DNA for the CDR3 is TGTGCCTCCTCAAAGGGCCTAGAATCTTTGATCGAGCAGTACTTC. This translates into CASSKGLESLIEQYF.